The T cell receptor (beta chain) under discussion was sequenced for a study of T cells expressing NK-cell markers. TCRdb re-analyzed the 5' RACE reads; it lists each CDR3 protein once, without DNA. This table holds some 110,000 distinct CDR3 sequences. General observations from the study: For six donors, the dominant NKG2C+ clonotypes made up about 1.0-7.5% of their CD8+ T cells.

Note on this clonotype: Antigen: not known.

The TCR was taken from a woman aged 18 to 75 in good health. The source material was blood T cells: a sorted CD56 or NKG2C T cell subset, CD4+ or CD8+ T cells, or bulk PBMC T cells (not recorded which).

The CDR3 reads CASSEKSQASYEQYF. The chain carries TRBV5-1 and TRBJ2-7. The CDR3 is made up of 15 amino acids. Germline V gene data show CDR1 as SGHRS and CDR2 as YFSETQ.